These 20 T cell receptor beta chains share one sample of origin, sequenced in a study of blood T cell repertoires in COVID-19. The assay was immunoSEQ multiplex PCR, and TCRdb's table has in-frame clones only and misses some. The repertoire includes about 91,000 clones, around 80% of them detected once, and around 22% sits in the top ten. The sequenced material came from peripheral blood. The receptors stem from a man aged 70 or older with acute or convalescent COVID-19.

V gene TRBV19 combines with J gene TRBJ1-3, with D unclear. Trimming took off 2 bases at V and 4 bases at J, with 15 bases between the two ends. CDR1 LNHDA and CDR2 SQIVND come from the germline V gene (reference sequence). The CDR3 contains 16 residues. The CDR3 DNA reads TGTGCCAGTAGTATACCGGGAGGGCGCGGAGGAAACACCATATATTTT. Its translation: CASSIPGGRGGNTIYF.

The CDR3 reads CASSQDFGGGRNTEAFF. CDR3 coding DNA: TGCGCCAGCAGCCAAGATTTTGGGGGGGGAAGGAACACTGAAGCTTTCTTT. The rearrangement links TRBV4-1 to TRBJ1-1; weak D call: TRBD1 (5 bases). With 0 bases removed from V and 1 base from J, the gap between germline ends came to 15 bases. The CDR3 covers 17 residues. Germline-derived CDR1 and CDR2 are MGHRA and YSYEKL.

The genes are TRBV21-1 and TRBJ2-7; the table gives TRBD1 as D, unverified against the DNA. TRBV21-1 is reported as a pseudogene. This CDR3 has 18 amino acids. CDR3 protein: CASSKISPSGQETYEQYF. For the CDR3, the DNA is TGTGCCAGCAGCAAAATTTCCCCCTCGGGACAGGAGACCTACGAGCAGTACTTC.

The V gene is TRBV27, the J gene TRBJ1-2; D gene unclear. V shed 3 bases and J shed 7 bases, with 12 bases lying between them. The CDR3 sequence is 13 residues long. CDR1 is MNHEY and CDR2 is SMNVEV in the germline V gene (reference sequence). The CDR3 DNA is TGTGCCAGCAGTTTTGAGGGAGTAGGTGGCTACACCTTC. Encoded protein: CASSFEGVGGYTF.

As for this clone: Germline is not matched at one junction end, which may reflect a read error. This chain joins TRBV6-5 and TRBJ2-4; the match to TRBD1 covers 8 bases. The CDR3 is 13 amino acids. CDR1 is MNHEY, CDR2 SVGAGI, per germline. CDR3 amino acids: CAGRVDRGNIQYF. CDR3 nucleotides: TGTGCCGGCAGGGTCGACAGGGGAAACATTCAGTACTTC.

The chain carries TRBV11-2 and TRBJ1-2, with TRBD1 identical over 8 bases. J lost 8 bases, V lost 5 bases, and 7 bases had no gene match. This CDR3 has 13 residues. Germline lookup yields CDR1 SGHAT and CDR2 FQNNGV. The CDR3: CASSKDRDRGYTF. The CDR3 DNA reads TGTGCCAGCAGCAAGGACAGGGATCGCGGCTACACCTTC.

The genes are TRBV30 and TRBJ2-3; 12 bases align to TRBD2. Per germline, CDR1 GTSNPN and CDR2 SVGIG (reference sequence). J lost 13 bases, V lost 8 bases, and 7 bases had no gene match. The CDR3 is 11 residues long. The CDR3 DNA is TGTGCCGAGCGACTAGCGGGAGTCAAGTATTTT. Translating gives CAERLAGVKYF.

CDR3 nucleotide sequence: TGTGCCAGCTCACCAAGTTCTAATCGGAACACTGAAGCTTTCTTT. Its protein is CASSPSSNRNTEAFF. V usage is TRBV18 and J usage is TRBJ1-1, with D unresolved. This CDR3 has 15 residues. V was clipped by 2 bases and J by 1 base, with 11 bases between them. Germline V gene sequence: CDR1 KGHSH, CDR2 LQKENI.

The V and J genes are TRBV21-1 and TRBJ2-1; TRBD2, the table's D call, was not compared with the DNA. TRBV21-1 is described as a pseudogene. The CDR3 runs 14 residues. The DNA of the CDR3 is TGTGCCAGCAGCAAAGATCGGGGGGGATATGAGCAGTTCTTC. Translation gives CASSKDRGGYEQFF.

The chain combines TRBV6-2 or TRBV6-3 with TRBJ2-5; 10 bases align to TRBD2. Germline trimming cut 5 bases from V and 2 bases from J; bases unmatched to any gene: 11. The CDR3 totals 17 residues. Looked up from germline, CDR1 is MNHEY and CDR2 is SVGEGT. Here the CDR3 DNA reads TGTGCCAGCAGTCCAGACCGAGCGGGAGGGTGGCAAGAGACCCAGTACTTC. Encoded protein: CASSPDRAGGWQETQYF.

This CDR3 is CASSPGSGYQETQYF. As DNA, the CDR3 is TGTGCCAGCTCACCAGGATCAGGGTACCAAGAGACCCAGTACTTC. The V call is TRBV18, the J call TRBJ2-5, with D maybe TRBD1 (5 bases). Trimming shortened V by 2 bases and J by 0 bases, and 10 bases separated the two germline ends. Germline CDR1 is KGHSH and CDR2 is LQKENI. The CDR3 runs to 15 residues. Full variable domain (outside the CDR3, taken from reference TRBV18 and TRBJ2-5): NAGVMQNPRHLVRRRGQEARLRCSPMKGHSHVYWYRQLPEEGLKFMVYLQKENIIDESGMPKERFSAEFPKEGPSILRIQQVVRGDSAAYFCASSPGSGYQETQYFGPGTRLLVL.

This sequence joins TRBV27 and TRBJ1-1; 9 bases line up with TRBD1. Looked up from germline, CDR1 is MNHEY and CDR2 is SMNVEV (reference sequence). The length of the CDR3 is 14 residues. The J segment lost 10 bases and the V segment lost 6 bases, leaving 12 bases of the junction unmatched. This chain's CDR3 is CASRRDREISGAFF. DNA for the CDR3: TGTGCCAGCAGACGGGACAGGGAAATATCAGGAGCTTTCTTT.

This chain joins TRBV6-5 and TRBJ1-4; no clear D. This CDR3 is 14 amino acids long. V dropped 6 bases and J dropped 0 bases, with 8 bases sitting between them. Germline V gives CDR1 MNHEY, CDR2 SVGAGI. The chain's CDR3 is CASSGMATNEKLFF. For the CDR3, the DNA is TGTGCCAGCAGCGGGATGGCAACTAATGAAAAACTGTTTTTT.

The chain carries TRBV28 and TRBJ2-7; 7 bases match TRBD2. V was pared by 6 bases and J by 0 bases, with 5 bases of the junction left unmatched. The germline CDR1 and CDR2 sequences are MDHEN and SYDVKM. CDR3 length equals 14 residues. CDR3 sequence: CASSAGGNSYEQYF. The DNA for the CDR3 is TGTGCCAGCAGCGCCGGGGGGAACTCCTACGAGCAGTACTTC.

This rearrangement joins TRBV18 to TRBJ2-2; no definite D call. Germline-derived CDR1 and CDR2 are KGHSH and LQKENI. This CDR3 spans 16 amino acids. The V end was cut by 2 bases, the J end by 0 bases, with 10 bases between. CDR3 nucleotide sequence: TGTGCCAGCTCACCAATCTCAGGCCCGAACACCGGGGAGCTGTTTTTT. As protein: CASSPISGPNTGELFF.

This clone was observed once. The chain carries TRBV6-2 or TRBV6-3 and TRBJ2-3; 7 nucleotides match TRBD2. Germline values: CDR1 MNHEY, CDR2 SVGEGT. The J segment lost 2 bases and the V segment lost 5 bases, leaving 10 bases of the junction unmatched. The CDR3 consists of 16 residues. The CDR3 loop is CASSPTSRGVTDTQYF. The CDR3 DNA reads as TGTGCCAGCAGTCCAACTTCACGGGGGGTCACAGATACGCAGTATTTT.

The chain employs TRBV6-2 or TRBV6-3 and TRBJ2-1, with 15 bases identical to TRBD2. The V gene end was trimmed by 5 bases and the J gene end by 3 bases; junction bases not matched to a gene: 5. The germline V gene encodes CDR1 MNHEY and CDR2 SVGEGT. The CDR3 spans 17 residues. This CDR3 reads CASSGGLAGGDYNEQFF. The CDR3 coding sequence is TGTGCCAGCAGTGGCGGACTAGCGGGAGGGGACTACAATGAGCAGTTCTTC.

The chain carries TRBV6-1 and TRBJ2-7; 13 nucleotides line up with TRBD2. J gave up 3 bases and V 3 bases, and 2 bases lay outside the gene matches. The CDR3 consists of 15 residues. Looked up from germline, CDR1 is MNHNS and CDR2 is SASEGT. CDR3 loop: CASSEGLAGNYEQYF. The CDR3 DNA is TGTGCCAGCAGTGAGGGACTAGCGGGGAACTACGAGCAGTACTTC.

The chain carries TRBV10-3 and TRBJ2-7; tentative D call: TRBD2 (6 bases). Germline CDR1 reads ENHRY; CDR2 reads SYGVKD. The CDR3 covers 12 residues. V lost 6 bases and J 3 bases, leaving 9 bases between the germline ends. Here the CDR3 reads CAIRREDYEQYF. Written as DNA, the CDR3 is TGTGCCATCAGGCGGGAAGACTACGAGCAGTACTTC.

The V and J genes are TRBV9 and TRBJ2-4; 7 nucleotides agree with TRBD2. The CDR3 is 14 amino acids. Germline values: CDR1 SGDLS, CDR2 YYNGEE. The J segment lost 6 bases and the V segment lost 0 bases, leaving 3 bases of the junction unmatched. This CDR3 reads CASSVGEGVNIQYF. The CDR3 nucleotides are TGTGCCAGCAGCGTAGGGGAGGGCGTAAACATTCAGTACTTC. The complete variable domain, with remaining parts taken from reference TRBV9 and TRBJ2-4, reads DSGVTQTPKHLITATGQRVTLRCSPRSGDLSVYWYQQSLDQGLQFLIQYYNGEERAKGNILERFSAQQFPDLHSELNLSSLELGDSALYFCASSVGEGVNIQYFGAGTRLSVL.